One and the same sample provided the 5 T cell receptor beta chains below, sequenced in a study of blood T cell repertoires in COVID-19 (dated by TCRdb to about 2020). The receptor library was made with the immunoSEQ multiplex PCR assay. The source is immuneACCESS, and TCRdb retained only in-frame sequences with V and J called. Part of the clones is not carried over; for the studies checked, unresolved V genes explain less than half of this, and the remainder is unexplained. The table for this sample lists some 350,000 clones; about 87% of them were counted only once. The biggest ten clones account for approximately 5.3% of the sample. Sequencing input: PBMCs or T cells enriched from blood (not recorded which). These receptor sequences come from a woman in her 30s who had recovered from COVID-19.

The chain uses TRBV7-9 and TRBJ1-6; 7 bases align to TRBD1. Germline-derived CDR1 and CDR2 are SEHNR and FQNEAQ (reference sequence). The CDR3 spans 14 residues. V was clipped by 1 base and J by 10 bases; unmatched bases: 4. The CDR3 coding sequence is TGTGCCAGCAGCTTAGAACAGGGGATATCACCCCTCCACTTT. This codes for CASSLEQGISPLHF.

This chain uses TRBV7-8 with TRBJ2-3, with unresolved D. Germline V lookup: CDR1 SGHVS, CDR2 FQNEAQ. This CDR3 is built from 14 residues. V lost 5 bases and J lost 0, with 9 bases in between. The CDR3 nucleotides are TGTGCCAGCAGCCAACCAACTAGCACAGATACGCAGTATTTT. This encodes CASSQPTSTDTQYF.

The chain links TRBV6-5 to TRBJ2-1; TRBD1 matches at 7 bases. The CDR3 contains 16 residues. The germline V gene has CDR1 MNHEY and CDR2 SVGAGI. V was clipped by 4 bases and J by 1 base; unmatched bases: 7. CDR3 in DNA: TGTGCCAGCAGTTTCACAGGGGAAAATTCCTACAATGAGCAGTTCTTC. As protein: CASSFTGENSYNEQFF.

The V and J genes are TRBV5-1 and TRBJ1-1, with D possibly TRBD1 on 5 matching bases. The V gene lost 3 bases and the J gene lost 4 bases, with 7 bases spanning the gap. This CDR3 is built from 12 residues. From germline, CDR1 is SGHRS and CDR2 YFSETQ. CDR3 coding DNA: TGCGCCAGCAGCTCTAGGGGCACTGAAGCTTTCTTT. Encoded protein: CASSSRGTEAFF. The full variable domain, with the rest looked up from reference TRBV5-1 and TRBJ1-1, is KAGVTQTPRYLIKTRGQQVTLSCSPISGHRSVSWYQQTPGQGLQFLFEYFSETQRNKGNFPGRFSGRQFSNSRSEMNVSTLELGDSALYLCASSSRGTEAFFGQGTRLTVV.

This sequence joins TRBV7-3 and TRBJ1-1; D possibly corresponds to TRBD1 (6 bases). V was pared by 5 bases and J by 5 bases, with 15 bases between. In germline, CDR1 is SGHTA, CDR2 FQGTGA. This CDR3 has 14 amino acids. CDR3 nucleotide sequence: TGTGCCAGCAGCCCAATCCCAGGGGAAACTGAAGCTTTCTTT. Its protein is CASSPIPGETEAFF.